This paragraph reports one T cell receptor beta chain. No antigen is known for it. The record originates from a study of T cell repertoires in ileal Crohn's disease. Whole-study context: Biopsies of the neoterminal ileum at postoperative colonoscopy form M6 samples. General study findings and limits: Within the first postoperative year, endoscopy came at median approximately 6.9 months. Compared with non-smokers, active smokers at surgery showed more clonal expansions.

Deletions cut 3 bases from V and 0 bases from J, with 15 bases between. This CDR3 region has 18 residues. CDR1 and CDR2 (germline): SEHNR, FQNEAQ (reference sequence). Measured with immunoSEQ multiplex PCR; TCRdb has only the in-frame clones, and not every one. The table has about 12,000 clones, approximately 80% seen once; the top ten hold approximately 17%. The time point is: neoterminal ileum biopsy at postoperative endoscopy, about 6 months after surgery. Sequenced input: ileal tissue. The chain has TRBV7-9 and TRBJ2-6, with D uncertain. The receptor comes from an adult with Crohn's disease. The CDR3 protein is CASSFYVSLYSGANVLTF. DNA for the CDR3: TGTGCCAGCAGCTTCTACGTGTCTCTATACTCTGGGGCCAACGTCCTGACTTTC.